This TCR beta chain was captured in a study of CD8+ T cells in alopecia areata. The wider study: Tofacitinib therapy took 6 to 18 months; 6 months off drug came after. Study outcomes and limitations: Under tofacitinib, numerous expanded lesional clonotypes remained detectable in scalp and blood.

Treatment given: oral pan-JAK inhibitor, 5-10 mg twice daily. The germline V gene encodes CDR1 SGHRS and CDR2 YFSETQ. Trimming took 4 bases from V and 2 from J, leaving 13 bases between them. The CDR3 loop spans 14 amino acids. Extracted RNA was reverse transcribed into cDNA, the sequencing template. The method was immunoSEQ multiplex PCR; TCRdb's version includes in-frame clones alone and lacks a portion of them. The repertoire includes around 300,000 clones, about three fifths of them detected once, and 0.8% to 1% sits in the top ten. This clone was counted a few times. Antigen: not known. The clonotype was recovered from a human donor with alopecia areata. The input for sequencing was CD4+ T cells sorted from blood, taken at week 52, from a patient treated with tofacitinib. The chain uses TRBV5-1 and TRBJ2-7; D is tentatively TRBD1 or TRBD2 (5 bases each). This CDR3 reads CASSPAGRAYEQYF. As DNA, the CDR3 is TGCGCCAGCAGCCCGGCAGGGCGGGCCTACGAGCAGTACTTC.